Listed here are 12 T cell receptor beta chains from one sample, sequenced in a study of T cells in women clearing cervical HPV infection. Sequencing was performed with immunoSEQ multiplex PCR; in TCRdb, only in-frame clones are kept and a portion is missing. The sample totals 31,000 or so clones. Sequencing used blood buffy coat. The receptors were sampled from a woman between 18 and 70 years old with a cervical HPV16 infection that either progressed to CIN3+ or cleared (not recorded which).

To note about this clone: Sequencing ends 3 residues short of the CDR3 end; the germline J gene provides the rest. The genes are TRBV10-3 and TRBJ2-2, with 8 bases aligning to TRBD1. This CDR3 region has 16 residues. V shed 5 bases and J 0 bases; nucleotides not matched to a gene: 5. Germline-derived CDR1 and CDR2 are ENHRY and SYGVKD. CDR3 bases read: TGTGCCATCAGTACCGGACAGGGATCGAACACCGGGGAG. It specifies CAISTGQGSNTGE. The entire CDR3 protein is CAISTGQGSNTGELFF.

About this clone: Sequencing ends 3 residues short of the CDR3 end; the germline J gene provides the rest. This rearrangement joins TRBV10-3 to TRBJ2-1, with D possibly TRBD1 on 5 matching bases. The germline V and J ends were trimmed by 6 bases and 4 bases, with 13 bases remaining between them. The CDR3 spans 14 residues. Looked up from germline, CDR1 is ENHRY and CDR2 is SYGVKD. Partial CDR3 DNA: TGTGCCATCAGCCCAGGGATACTGTACAATGAG. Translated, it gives CAISPGILYNE. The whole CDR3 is CAISPGILYNEQFF.

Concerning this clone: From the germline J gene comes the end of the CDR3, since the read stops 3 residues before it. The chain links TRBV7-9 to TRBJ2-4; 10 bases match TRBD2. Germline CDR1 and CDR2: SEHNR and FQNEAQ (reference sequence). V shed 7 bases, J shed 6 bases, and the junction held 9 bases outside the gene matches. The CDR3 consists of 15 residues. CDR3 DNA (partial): TGTGCCAGCAATGGAGTAGCGGGGGGAGTAAACATT. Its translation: CASNGVAGGVNI. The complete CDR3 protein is CASNGVAGGVNIQYF.

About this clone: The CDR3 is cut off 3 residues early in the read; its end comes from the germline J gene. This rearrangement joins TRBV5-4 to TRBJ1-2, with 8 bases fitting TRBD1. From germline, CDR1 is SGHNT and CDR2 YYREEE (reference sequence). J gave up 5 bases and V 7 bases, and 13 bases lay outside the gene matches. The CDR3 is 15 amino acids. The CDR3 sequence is CASGDRLEVLYGYTF. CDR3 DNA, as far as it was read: TGTGCCAGCGGGGACAGGTTGGAGGTGCTATATGGC.

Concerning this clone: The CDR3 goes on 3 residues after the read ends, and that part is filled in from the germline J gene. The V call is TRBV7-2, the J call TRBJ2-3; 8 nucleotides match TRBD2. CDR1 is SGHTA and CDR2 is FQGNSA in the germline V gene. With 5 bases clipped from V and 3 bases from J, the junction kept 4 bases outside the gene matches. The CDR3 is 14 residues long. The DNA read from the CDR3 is TGTGCCAGCAGCCGAGCGGGGGTAACAGATACG. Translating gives CASSRAGVTDT. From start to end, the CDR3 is CASSRAGVTDTQYF. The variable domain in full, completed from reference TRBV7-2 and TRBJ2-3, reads GAGVSQSPSNKVTEKGKDVELRCDPISGHTALYWYRQSLGQGLEFLIYFQGNSAPDKSGLPSDRFSAERTGGSVSTLTIQRTQQEDSAVYLCASSRAGVTDTQYFGPGTRLTVL.

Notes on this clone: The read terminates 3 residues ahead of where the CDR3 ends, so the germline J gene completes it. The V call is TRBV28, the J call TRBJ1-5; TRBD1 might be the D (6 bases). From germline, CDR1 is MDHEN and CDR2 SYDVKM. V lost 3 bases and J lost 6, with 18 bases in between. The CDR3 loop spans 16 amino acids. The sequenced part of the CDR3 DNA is TGTGCCAGCAGTTTTGGGCGGGGGGCAGAGTTTCAGCCC. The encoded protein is CASSFGRGAEFQP. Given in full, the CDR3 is CASSFGRGAEFQPQHF.

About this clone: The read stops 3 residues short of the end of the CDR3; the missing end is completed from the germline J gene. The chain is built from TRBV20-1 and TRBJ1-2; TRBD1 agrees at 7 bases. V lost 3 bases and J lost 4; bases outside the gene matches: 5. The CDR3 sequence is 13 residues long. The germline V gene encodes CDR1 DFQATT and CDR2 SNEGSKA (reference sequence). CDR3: CSARGTGVYGYTF. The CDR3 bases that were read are TGCAGTGCTAGGGGTACAGGGGTCTATGGC.

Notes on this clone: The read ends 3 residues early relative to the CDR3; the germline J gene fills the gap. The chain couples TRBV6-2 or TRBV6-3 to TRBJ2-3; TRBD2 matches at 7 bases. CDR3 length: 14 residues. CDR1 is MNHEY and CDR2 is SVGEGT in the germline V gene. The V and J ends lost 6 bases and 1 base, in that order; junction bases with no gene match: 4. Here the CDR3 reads CASRSAGGTDTQYF. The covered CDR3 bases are TGTGCCAGCAGGTCGGCGGGGGGCACAGATACG.

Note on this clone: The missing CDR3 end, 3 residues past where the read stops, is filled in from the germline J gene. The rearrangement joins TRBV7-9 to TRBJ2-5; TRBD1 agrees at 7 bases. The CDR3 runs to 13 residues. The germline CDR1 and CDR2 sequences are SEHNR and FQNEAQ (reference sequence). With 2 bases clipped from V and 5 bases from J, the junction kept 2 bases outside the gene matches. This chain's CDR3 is CASSLRQGETQYF. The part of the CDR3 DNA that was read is TGTGCCAGCAGCTTAAGACAGGGTGAGACC.

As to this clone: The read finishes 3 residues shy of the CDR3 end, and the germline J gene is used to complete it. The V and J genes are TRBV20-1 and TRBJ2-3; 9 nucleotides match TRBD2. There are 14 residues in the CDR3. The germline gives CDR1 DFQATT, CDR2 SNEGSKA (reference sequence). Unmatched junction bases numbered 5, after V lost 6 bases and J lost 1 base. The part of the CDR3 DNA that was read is TGCAGTGCGACGAGGACTAGCGGCACAGATACG. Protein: CSATRTSGTDT. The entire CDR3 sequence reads CSATRTSGTDTQYF.

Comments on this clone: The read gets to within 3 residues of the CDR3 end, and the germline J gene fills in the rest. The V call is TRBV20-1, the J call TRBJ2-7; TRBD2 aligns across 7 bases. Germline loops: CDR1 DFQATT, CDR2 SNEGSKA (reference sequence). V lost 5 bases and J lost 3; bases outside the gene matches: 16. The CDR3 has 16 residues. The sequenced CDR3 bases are TGCAGTGCTGGTCTAAGAGGGGAGGGAAGGCACTACGAG. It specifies CSAGLRGEGRHYE. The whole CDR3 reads CSAGLRGEGRHYEQYF.

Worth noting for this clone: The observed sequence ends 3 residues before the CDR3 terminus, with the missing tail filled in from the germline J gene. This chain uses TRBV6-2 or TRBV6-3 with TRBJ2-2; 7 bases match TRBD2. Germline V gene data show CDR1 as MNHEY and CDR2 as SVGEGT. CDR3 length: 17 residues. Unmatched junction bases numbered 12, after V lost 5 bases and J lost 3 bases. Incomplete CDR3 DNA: TGTGCCAGCAGTCCACGGGCAGCGGGGACTTACACCGGGGAG. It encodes CASSPRAAGTYTGE. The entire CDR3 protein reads CASSPRAAGTYTGELFF.